This TCR beta chain was recovered during a study of blood T cell repertoires in COVID-19. Clones were read by immunoSEQ multiplex PCR, and TCRdb kept only the in-frame ones, dropping some. The table includes about 70,000 clones, approximately 83% detected once. The CDR3 is 11 residues long. Trimming pared 5 bases from V and 4 bases from J, leaving 7 bases between. From germline, CDR1 is SQVTM and CDR2 ANQGSEA. This TCR was recovered from a human donor in a cohort sampled during active COVID-19. The V and J genes are TRBV29-1 and TRBJ2-3; D possibly corresponds to TRBD2 (6 bases). The sample was peripheral blood. The CDR3 bases are TGCAGCGTTTGGAGGGCAGATACGCAGTATTTT. It codes for CSVWRADTQYF.